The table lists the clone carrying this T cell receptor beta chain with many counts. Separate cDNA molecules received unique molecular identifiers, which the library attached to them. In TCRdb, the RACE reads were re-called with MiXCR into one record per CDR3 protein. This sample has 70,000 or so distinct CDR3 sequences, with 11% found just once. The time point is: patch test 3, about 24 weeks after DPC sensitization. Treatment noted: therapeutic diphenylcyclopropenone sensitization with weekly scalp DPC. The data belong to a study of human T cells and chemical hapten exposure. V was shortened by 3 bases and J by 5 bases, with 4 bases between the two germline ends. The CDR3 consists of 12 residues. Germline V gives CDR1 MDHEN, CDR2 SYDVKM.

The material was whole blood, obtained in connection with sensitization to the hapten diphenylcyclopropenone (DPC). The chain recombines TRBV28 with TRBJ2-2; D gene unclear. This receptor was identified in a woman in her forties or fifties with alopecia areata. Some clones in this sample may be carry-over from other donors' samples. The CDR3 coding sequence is TGTGCCAGCAGTTTTTATACCGGGGAGCTGTTTTTT. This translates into CASSFYTGELFF.